Below are 28 T cell receptor beta chains sequenced from a single sample in a study of blood T cells in healthy people across ages (dated by TCRdb to 2015 to 2017). Receptor libraries were prepared by 5' RACE. The sample was run on an Illumina HiSeq 2500. A second PCR of 7 to 11 cycles was run with a J-beta primer mix and a sample-barcoded 5' primer. Starting from the raw public reads, TCRdb applied fastp trimming at Q25, assembled clones with MiXCR and retained in-frame beta chains. Each entry merges the rows of one CDR3 protein and shows their most common DNA and genes. The sample table lists around 900,000 distinct CDR3 sequences, around 26% of them with a count of one. 17% of the sample comes from the top ten. The sequencing sample was made of blood. All receptors come from a woman of 80 years or more in good health.

This rearrangement joins TRBV28 to TRBJ1-1; D remains ambiguous. The CDR3 runs 15 residues. The V gene lost 2 bases and the J gene lost 6 bases, with 16 bases spanning the gap. CDR1 and CDR2 (germline): MDHEN, SYDVKM. This CDR3 is CASSLRPGYGAEAFF. As DNA, the CDR3 is TGTGCCAGCAGTTTAAGACCGGGGTATGGGGCTGAAGCTTTCTTT.

There are a few counts of this clonotype. This sequence joins TRBV6-2 or TRBV6-3 and TRBJ1-2; no firm D call. CDR1 is MNHEY, CDR2 SVGEGT, per germline. The CDR3 length is 13 residues. V dropped 5 bases and J dropped 0 bases, with 7 bases sitting between them. The CDR3 protein is CASSPPPNYGYTF. CDR3 in DNA: TGTGCCAGCAGTCCACCTCCTAACTATGGCTACACCTTC.

This clonotype turned up a few times. This may be a read error, as it is one base from a much larger clone. V usage is TRBV7-2 and J usage is TRBJ1-2; a weak D match, TRBD1 (5 bases). The CDR3 has 15 amino acids. Trimming left V 5 bases short and J 4 bases short, with 17 bases between. Germline V gives CDR1 SGHTA, CDR2 FQGNSA. In DNA form, the CDR3 reads TGTGCCAGCAGCGACCCCGGGGCCTCTAGCTATGGCTACACCTTC. It encodes CASSDPGASSYGYTF. Full variable domain (rest looked up from reference TRBV7-2 and TRBJ1-2): GAGVSQSPSNKVTEKGKDVELRCDPISGHTALYWYRQSLGQGLEFLIYFQGNSAPDKSGLPSDRFSAERTGGSVSTLTIQRTQQEDSAVYLCASSDPGASSYGYTFGSGTRLTVV.

This clonotype was recorded a few times. This may arise from a read error, as a much more abundant clone is one base away. The chain joins TRBV5-1 to TRBJ2-1; 13 bases match TRBD2. The CDR3 has 15 amino acids. Germline CDR1 is SGHRS and CDR2 is YFSETQ. V gave up 7 bases and J gave up 5 bases; unmatched junction bases: 6. This CDR3 is CASGIGLAGDNEQFF. CDR3 nucleotides: TGCGCCAGCGGCATAGGACTAGCGGGGGACAATGAGCAGTTCTTC.

This rearrangement joins TRBV6-6 to TRBJ1-3; D perhaps matches TRBD1 (5 bases). V shed 9 bases and J shed 5 bases, with 26 bases lying between them. Germline V gene data show CDR1 as MNHNY and CDR2 as SVGAGI (reference sequence). CDR3 length: 17 amino acids. The DNA of the CDR3 is TGTGCCAGTAGACCCATCGGGTGGGAGGGACGGCGAAACACCATATATTTT. Its translation: CASRPIGWEGRRNTIYF.

This clonotype has a handful of counts. Germline is not matched at one junction end, which may reflect a read error. The V gene is TRBV11-2, the J gene TRBJ2-7, with D possibly being TRBD1 (7 bases). Germline CDR1 SGHAT, CDR2 FQNNGV. This CDR3 has 14 amino acids. The CDR3 reads CAGSLAGGTYEQYF. For the CDR3, the DNA is TGTGCCGGCAGCTTGGCAGGGGGGACCTACGAGCAGTACTTC.

This clonotype was counted ten times or more. CDR3 sequence reads: CASSADSFYEQYF. CDR3 nucleotide sequence: TGTGCCAGCAGTGCAGACAGCTTCTACGAGCAGTACTTC. V usage is TRBV6-1 and J usage is TRBJ2-7, with D perhaps TRBD1 (5 bases). Germline V lookup: CDR1 MNHNS, CDR2 SASEGT. The V gene lost 4 bases and the J gene lost 3 bases, with 10 bases spanning the gap. The CDR3 totals 13 residues.

Turning to this clonotype: This clone may be a read error of a much larger clone one base away. The V call is TRBV6-5, the J call TRBJ2-1; D is possibly TRBD2 (7 bases). V was trimmed by 8 bases and J by 6 bases, leaving 17 bases between them. CDR3 size: 14 residues. Per germline, CDR1 MNHEY and CDR2 SVGAGI. The CDR3 sequence is CASGSRGASNEQFF. Written as DNA, the CDR3 is TGTGCCAGCGGCTCCCGGGGGGCGAGCAATGAGCAGTTCTTC.

The gene calls are TRBV24-1 and TRBJ2-2, with TRBD2 as a possible D gene (7 bases). This CDR3 is 18 amino acids long. Trimming removed 0 bases at V and 1 base at J, with 14 bases between. CDR1 and CDR2 from the germline V gene are KGHDR and SFDVKD. The CDR3 here is CATSDLPWRGRNTGELFF. CDR3 bases: TGTGCCACCAGTGATTTGCCATGGCGGGGGCGGAACACCGGGGAGCTGTTTTTT.

This sequence joins TRBV12-3 or TRBV12-4 and TRBJ2-4, with D maybe TRBD1 (6 bases). This CDR3 is built from 16 residues. The CDR3 reads CAGSSLQGRAKNIQYF. The CDR3 DNA follows: TGTGCTGGCAGTTCCTTACAGGGAAGAGCCAAAAACATTCAGTACTTC.

This clonotype appeared many times. In DNA form, the CDR3 reads TGTGCCAGCAGCTTAGTGTTGTCCCTTCGCCAAGAGACCCAGTACTTC. It translates to CASSLVLSLRQETQYF. V is TRBV7-9 and J is TRBJ2-5; D remains ambiguous. The CDR3 is 16 residues long. CDR1 is SEHNR, CDR2 FQNEAQ, per germline (reference sequence). The germline V and J ends were trimmed by 1 base and 1 base, with 13 bases remaining between them.

V and J are TRBV6-2 or TRBV6-3 and TRBJ2-5, with 9 bases identical to TRBD1. Germline assignment: CDR1 MNHEY and CDR2 SVGEGT. V lost 4 bases to trimming and J lost 9 bases; unmatched junction nucleotides: 12. CDR3 size: 15 residues. CDR3 nucleotides: TGTGCCAGCAGTTGGGACAGGGCCACAGTGGAGGCCCAGTACTTC. Amino acid sequence: CASSWDRATVEAQYF.

J is TRBJ1-2 and V is TRBV5-1; D ambiguous. CDR3 length equals 15 residues. Between the trimmed V and J ends, which lost 1 base and 5 bases, there was a span of 15 bases. Per germline, CDR1 SGHRS and CDR2 YFSETQ. CDR3: CASSLRGGGPYGYTF. The DNA for the CDR3 is TGCGCCAGCAGCTTGAGAGGTGGAGGCCCTTATGGCTACACCTTC.

The rearrangement uses TRBV30 and TRBJ1-6; TRBD1 agrees at 7 bases. Germline V gives CDR1 GTSNPN, CDR2 SVGIG (reference sequence). This CDR3 region has 15 residues. Trimming removed 3 bases from V and 0 bases from J; junction bases left unmatched: 2. The CDR3 DNA follows: TGTGCCTGGAGACAGGGGAGCTCCTATAATTCACCCCTCCACTTT. It is translated as CAWRQGSSYNSPLHF.

The genes are TRBV20-1 and TRBJ1-4; D is uncertain. The CDR3 sequence is 13 residues long. Trimming took off 6 bases at V and 14 bases at J, with 22 bases between the two ends. CDR1 is DFQATT and CDR2 is SNEGSKA in the germline V gene (reference sequence). CDR3 nucleotides: TGCAGTGCCACCCCTAACCCCGGAAGTAGGCTGTTTTTT. Protein: CSATPNPGSRLFF.

The V and J genes are TRBV7-2 and TRBJ2-7; D possibly corresponds to TRBD1 (6 bases). The CDR3 covers 15 residues. Trimming removed 5 bases at V and 3 bases at J, with 17 bases between. CDR1 SGHTA and CDR2 FQGNSA come from the germline V gene. CDR3 in DNA: TGTGCCAGCAGCCCCGACAGGAGACTTCTCTACGAGCAGTACTTC. It codes for CASSPDRRLLYEQYF. The full variable domain, completed using reference TRBV7-2 and TRBJ2-7, is GAGVSQSPSNKVTEKGKDVELRCDPISGHTALYWYRQSLGQGLEFLIYFQGNSAPDKSGLPSDRFSAERTGGSVSTLTIQRTQQEDSAVYLCASSPDRRLLYEQYFGPGTRLTVT.

The CDR3 nucleotides read TGTGCCAGCAGCTTTGGCGGGGGGGCGAATGGCCGTGAGCAGTTCTTC. This sequence encodes CASSFGGGANGREQFF. V gene TRBV7-6 combines with J gene TRBJ2-1; 9 bases map to TRBD2. The CDR3 loop spans 16 amino acids. V trimming: 3 bases; J trimming: 9 bases; junction bases outside the gene matches: 12. Germline assignment: CDR1 SGHVS and CDR2 FNYEAQ. Full variable domain (remainder filled in from reference TRBV7-6 and TRBJ2-1): GAGVSQSPRYKVTKRGQDVALRCDPISGHVSLYWYRQALGQGPEFLTYFNYEAQQDKSGLPNDRFSAERPEGSISTLTIQRTEQRDSAMYRCASSFGGGANGREQFFGPGTRLTVL.

This clonotype has more than one count but fewer than ten. The chain combines TRBV15 with TRBJ1-6, with TRBD1 matching 11 bases. Germline values: CDR1 LNHNV, CDR2 YYDKDF (reference sequence). The CDR3 length is 17 residues. The V segment lost 1 base and the J segment 10 bases; nucleotides outside the gene matches: 9. The CDR3 DNA reads as TGTGCCACCAGCAGAGTTCCGGACAGGGGGCGGGGATCACCCCTCCACTTT. It codes for CATSRVPDRGRGSPLHF.

This clonotype was picked up a small number of times. This clone may be a read error of a much larger clone one base away. V gene TRBV7-2 combines with J gene TRBJ2-7; possible D gene TRBD1, 6 bases. Trimming left V 4 bases short and J 2 bases short, with 15 bases between. CDR1 is SGHTA, CDR2 FQGNSA, per germline. This CDR3 contains 15 residues. The CDR3 sequence is CASSSFGTLTYEQYF. Here the CDR3 DNA reads TGTGCCAGCAGCTCGTTCGGGACACTGACCTACGAGCAGTACTTC.

This clonotype was observed many times. The CDR3 DNA reads as TGCAGTGCTAGAGAGCGGGGGGCCCCCCCAGATACGCAGTATTTT. This codes for CSARERGAPPDTQYF. The rearrangement links TRBV20-1 to TRBJ2-3; TRBD2 agrees at 8 bases. Germline V lookup: CDR1 DFQATT, CDR2 SNEGSKA (reference sequence). The length of the CDR3 is 15 residues. The J segment lost 4 bases and the V segment lost 0 bases, leaving 6 bases of the junction unmatched.

V gene TRBV6-2 or TRBV6-3 combines with J gene TRBJ2-7, with TRBD2 as a possible D gene (6 bases). The J call could be wrong; TRBJ2-4 is a better fit for the DNA end. This CDR3 region has 14 residues. In germline, CDR1 is MNHEY, CDR2 SVGEGT. The CDR3 DNA reads as TGTGCCAGCAGGCCTGAGATGTCGGGGGACATTCAGTACTTC. Its translation is CASRPEMSGDIQYF.

The chain joins TRBV5-1 to TRBJ1-6, with TRBD1 as a possible D gene (5 bases). The CDR3 loop spans 14 amino acids. Germline V gene data show CDR1 as SGHRS and CDR2 as YFSETQ. The V end lost 4 bases, the J end lost 10 bases, and 15 bases lay between the germline ends. CDR3 bases: TGCGCCAGCAGCCACGGGACTACCCGGTCACCCCTCCACTTT. Translated: CASSHGTTRSPLHF.

This rearrangement joins TRBV7-9 to TRBJ2-3; no clear D gene. CDR3 length equals 12 residues. Trimming pared 5 bases from V and 6 bases from J, leaving 9 bases between. Germline CDR1 and CDR2: SEHNR and FQNEAQ (reference sequence). This chain's CDR3 is CASSRGRDTQYF. In nucleotides, the CDR3 is TGTGCCAGCAGCCGCGGACGGGATACGCAGTATTTT.

Ten or more counts support this clonotype. The chain uses TRBV6-2 or TRBV6-3 and TRBJ1-2, with 8 nucleotides matching TRBD1. Per the germline V gene, CDR1 is MNHEY and CDR2 is SVGEGT. The CDR3 runs 11 residues. J lost 7 bases, V lost 11 bases, and 6 bases had no gene match. The CDR3: CASGGYGGYTF. Written as DNA, the CDR3 is TGTGCCTCAGGGGGCTACGGTGGCTACACCTTC.

This clonotype was observed at least ten times. The chain is built from TRBV12-3 or TRBV12-4 and TRBJ2-3, with 10 positions matching TRBD2. This CDR3 has 18 amino acids. Trimming took 5 bases from V and 4 from J; bases not matched to a gene: 15. CDR3 region: CASSHFTLSGGTSDTQYF. The CDR3 region has the DNA TGTGCCAGCAGTCACTTCACCCTTAGCGGGGGGACTTCAGATACGCAGTATTTT.

This clonotype was seen more than once but under ten times. The rearrangement joins TRBV18 to TRBJ1-6; perhaps TRBD1 as D (6 bases). There are 14 residues in the CDR3. Germline V gene data show CDR1 as KGHSH and CDR2 as LQKENI. V was trimmed by 3 bases and J by 7 bases, leaving 10 bases between them. CDR3 sequence: CASSPVGTNSPLHF. The DNA of the CDR3 is TGTGCCAGCTCACCGGTGGGGACAAATTCACCCCTCCACTTT.

This clonotype occurred many times. The CDR3 protein is CASTGQGAYNEQFF. The CDR3 DNA sequence: TGTGCCAGCACCGGACAGGGTGCCTACAATGAGCAGTTCTTC. V gene TRBV6-6 combines with J gene TRBJ2-1; the match to TRBD1 covers 8 bases. Germline CDR1 MNHNY, CDR2 SVGAGI (reference sequence). This CDR3 is built from 14 residues. Trimming took 7 bases from V and 2 from J; bases not matched to a gene: 4.

This clonotype was detected a few times. The chain combines TRBV20-1 with TRBJ2-7; 10 bases agree with TRBD2. This CDR3 is 16 amino acids long. Germline assignment: CDR1 DFQATT and CDR2 SNEGSKA (reference sequence). V dropped 0 bases and J dropped 7; count of bases not matched to a gene: 12. The CDR3 loop reads CSARDALAGVYNEQYF. The CDR3 DNA follows: TGCAGTGCTAGAGACGCCCTAGCGGGGGTTTACAATGAGCAGTACTTC.